These 6 T cell receptor beta chains came from one sample sequenced in a study of PD-1 blockade in classical Hodgkin lymphoma. Relapses following autologous stem cell transplantation were seen in all patients, with brentuximab vedotin exposure varying. Measured with immunoSEQ multiplex PCR; TCRdb has only the in-frame clones, and not every one. The data show 70,000 to 80,000 clones, roughly 91% seen once. The starting material was peripheral blood mononuclear cells (PBMCs), obtained at baseline. These receptors were taken from a human donor with classical Hodgkin lymphoma.

V gene TRBV6-5 combines with J gene TRBJ2-7; D perhaps matches TRBD2 (5 bases). Germline lookup yields CDR1 MNHEY and CDR2 SVGAGI. Deletions cut 5 bases from V and 3 bases from J, with 17 bases between. This CDR3 spans 15 amino acids. The CDR3 reads CASSRPSTTFYEQYF. CDR3 DNA: TGTGCCAGCAGTCGCCCCTCGACTACATTCTACGAGCAGTACTTC.

The chain uses TRBV7-2 and TRBJ2-3, with D unresolved. From germline, CDR1 is SGHTA and CDR2 FQGNSA. CDR3 size: 17 residues. V lost 2 bases and J 2 bases, leaving 17 bases between the germline ends. CDR3: CASSLLSRSGLTDTQYF. The CDR3 nucleotides read TGTGCCAGCAGCTTACTCTCGCGATCCGGCCTCACAGATACGCAGTATTTT.

V gene TRBV5-8 combines with J gene TRBJ1-5; tentatively, D is TRBD1 (6 bases). Germline V CDR1 and CDR2: SGHTS, YDEGEE. The CDR3 spans 13 residues. Trimming took off 3 bases at V and 4 bases at J, with 8 bases between the two ends. This chain's CDR3 is CASSWGRNQPQHF. The DNA for the CDR3 is TGTGCCAGCAGCTGGGGGCGAAATCAGCCCCAGCATTTT.

The rearrangement links TRBV19 to TRBJ2-1; TRBD1 matches 10 bases. Germline CDR1 and CDR2: LNHDA and SQIVND (reference sequence). V trimming: 5 bases; J trimming: 7 bases; junction bases outside the gene matches: 8. The CDR3 sequence is 15 residues long. The CDR3 region is CASSARDRGSNEQFF. As DNA, the CDR3 is TGTGCCAGTAGTGCGCGGGACAGGGGATCAAATGAGCAGTTCTTC.

This clone was observed a single time. The chain has TRBV5-1 and TRBJ2-2; D might be TRBD1 or TRBD2, each matching 6 bases. The CDR3 totals 14 residues. V lost 3 bases and J lost 5, with 11 bases in between. The germline V gene encodes CDR1 SGHRS and CDR2 YFSETQ. The DNA of the CDR3 is TGCGCCAGCAGCTGGCGGGACAAAACCGGGGAGCTGTTTTTT. This sequence encodes CASSWRDKTGELFF.

V is TRBV5-4 and J is TRBJ2-3; TRBD2 aligns across 8 bases. The germline gives CDR1 SGHNT, CDR2 YYREEE (reference sequence). The J segment lost 0 bases and the V segment lost 7 bases, leaving 7 bases of the junction unmatched. There are 15 residues in the CDR3. CDR3 coding DNA: TGTGCCAGCCGCCTCGCGGGGGGCAGCACAGATACGCAGTATTTT. Protein product: CASRLAGGSTDTQYF.